This T cell receptor beta chain was sequenced in a study of blood T cell repertoires in COVID-19. Across the whole study: T cells, B-cell-depleted T cells, or PBMCs supplied cDNA or gDNA.

Participant ages covered roughly 18 to 89 years across 24 US areas. Membership in each cohort depended on participant-reported clinical history. In the study's own analysis: The assay estimated nucleated cells by amplifying reference gene primers. Assay used: immunoSEQ multiplex PCR; TCRdb lists only in-frame clones, some missing. V and J calls and clone size are given by that table; D and trimming were obtained from the DNA. The sample has around 240,000 clones; about 89% are singletons. V lost 0 bases, J lost 7 bases, and 8 bases stayed unmatched. Germline CDR1 LNHNV, CDR2 YYDKDF (reference sequence). The CDR3 is made up of 15 amino acids.

Sequenced input: PBMCs or T cells enriched from blood (not recorded which). The J gene is TRBJ2-7, the V gene TRBV15; 8 nucleotides line up with TRBD2. This sequence was found in a human donor in a cohort exposed to, infected with or recovered from COVID-19 (not recorded which). The donor label of this sample is uncertain. Written as DNA, the CDR3 is TGTGCCACCAGCAGAGATCCCAGCGGGGGCCGGGAGCAGTACTTC. Protein product: CATSRDPSGGREQYF.